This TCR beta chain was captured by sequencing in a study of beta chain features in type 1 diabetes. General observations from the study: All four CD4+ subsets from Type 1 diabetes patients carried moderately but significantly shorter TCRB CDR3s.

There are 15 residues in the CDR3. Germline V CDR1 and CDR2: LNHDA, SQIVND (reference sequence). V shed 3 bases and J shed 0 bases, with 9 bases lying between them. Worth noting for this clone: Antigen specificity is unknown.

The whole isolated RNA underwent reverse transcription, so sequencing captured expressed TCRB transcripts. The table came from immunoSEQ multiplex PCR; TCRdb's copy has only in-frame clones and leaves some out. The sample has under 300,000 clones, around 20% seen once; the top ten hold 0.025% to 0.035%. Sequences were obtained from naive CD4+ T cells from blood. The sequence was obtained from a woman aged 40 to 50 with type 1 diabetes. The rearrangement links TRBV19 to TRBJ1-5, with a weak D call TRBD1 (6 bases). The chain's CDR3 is CASSITGSSNQPQHF. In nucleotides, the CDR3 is TGTGCCAGTAGTATTACAGGGAGTAGCAATCAGCCCCAGCATTTT.